A single TCR beta chain is shown here with its context. Its cognate antigen is unknown. CDR3 length equals 13 residues. Trimming left V 1 base short and J 10 bases short, with 13 bases between. Germline V gene data show CDR1 as LGHNA and CDR2 as YSLEER. The data were taken from a study of response to subunit inactivated influenza vaccine. Study outcomes and limitations: The authors suggested that few new T cells are recruited per seasonal influenza vaccination.

MiXCR, run by TCRdb on the RT-PCR reads, gives a single entry per CDR3 protein. The table has about 540,000 distinct CDR3 sequences, less than 25% seen once. This same sample was also part of a study on T cells expressing NK-cell markers. As reported in that work: A 5'RACE template switching approach incorporating UMIs was used to make TCR beta cDNA. Cells sorted as CD3+CD56+NKG2C+, CD3+CD56+NKG2C- and CD3+CD56-NKG2C+ T cells supplied the TCR beta repertoires. Among the experiments, several used an anti-gamma-delta TCR antibody to restrict sorting to alpha-beta TCR T cells. The dominant NKG2C+ clonotypes represented roughly 1.0-7.5% of CD8+ T cells in over 5 donors.

The starting material was CD4+ T cells sorted from PBMCs, obtained roughly 13 days after vaccination. V is TRBV4-3 and J is TRBJ1-1, with D maybe TRBD1 (5 bases). The receptor was isolated from a man in his fifties or sixties who received an inactivated influenza vaccine. In DNA form, the CDR3 reads TGCGCCAGCAGCCAAGGAGGGGTGCGGGGAGCTTTCTTT. It translates to CASSQGGVRGAFF.